This TCR beta chain was retrieved from a study of siplizumab effects on memory and regulatory T cells. The authors kept the mixed lymphocyte reaction cells in coculture at 37°C for roughly six days. To note about this clone: Its antigen is as yet unknown.

Trimming cost V 5 bases and J 3 bases; bases outside gene matches: 4. The length of the CDR3 is 14 residues. Germline lookup yields CDR1 SGHRS and CDR2 YFSETQ. The assay was immunoSEQ multiplex PCR, and TCRdb's table has in-frame clones only and misses some. Among roughly 7,000 clones listed, around 33% were seen once. The chain recombines TRBV5-1 with TRBJ2-5; the match to TRBD1 covers 10 bases. This receptor was obtained from a human donor in good health; the cells came from an allogeneic mixed lymphocyte reaction. The specimen was CFSE-low (dividing) CD8+ T cells sorted from an allogeneic mixed lymphocyte reaction. CDR3 nucleotide sequence: TGCGCCAGCAGTGGGGGGACAGGGGAAGAGACCCAGTACTTC. Amino acid sequence: CASSGGTGEETQYF.